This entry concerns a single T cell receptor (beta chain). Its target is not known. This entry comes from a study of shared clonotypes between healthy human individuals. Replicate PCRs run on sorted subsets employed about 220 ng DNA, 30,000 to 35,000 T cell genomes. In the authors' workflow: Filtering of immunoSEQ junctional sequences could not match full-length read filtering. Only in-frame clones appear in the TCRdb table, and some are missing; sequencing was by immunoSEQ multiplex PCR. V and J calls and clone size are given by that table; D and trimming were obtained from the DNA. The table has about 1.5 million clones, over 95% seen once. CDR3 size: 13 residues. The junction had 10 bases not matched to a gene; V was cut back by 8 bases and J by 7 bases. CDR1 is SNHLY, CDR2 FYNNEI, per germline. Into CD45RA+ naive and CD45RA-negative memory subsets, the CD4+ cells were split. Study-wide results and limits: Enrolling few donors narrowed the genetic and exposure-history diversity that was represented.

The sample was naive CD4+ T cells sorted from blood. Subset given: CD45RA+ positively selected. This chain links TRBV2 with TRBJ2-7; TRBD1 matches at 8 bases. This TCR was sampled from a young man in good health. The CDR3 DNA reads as TGTGCCAGCGTCAGTTCAGGGGGCGTGGAGCAGTACTTC. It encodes CASVSSGGVEQYF. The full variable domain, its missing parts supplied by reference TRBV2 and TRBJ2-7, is EPEVTQTPSHQVTQMGQEVILRCVPISNHLYFYWYRQILGQKVEFLVSFYNNEISEKSEIFDDQFSVERPDGSNFTLKIRSTKLEDSAMYFCASVSSGGVEQYFGPGTRLTVT.